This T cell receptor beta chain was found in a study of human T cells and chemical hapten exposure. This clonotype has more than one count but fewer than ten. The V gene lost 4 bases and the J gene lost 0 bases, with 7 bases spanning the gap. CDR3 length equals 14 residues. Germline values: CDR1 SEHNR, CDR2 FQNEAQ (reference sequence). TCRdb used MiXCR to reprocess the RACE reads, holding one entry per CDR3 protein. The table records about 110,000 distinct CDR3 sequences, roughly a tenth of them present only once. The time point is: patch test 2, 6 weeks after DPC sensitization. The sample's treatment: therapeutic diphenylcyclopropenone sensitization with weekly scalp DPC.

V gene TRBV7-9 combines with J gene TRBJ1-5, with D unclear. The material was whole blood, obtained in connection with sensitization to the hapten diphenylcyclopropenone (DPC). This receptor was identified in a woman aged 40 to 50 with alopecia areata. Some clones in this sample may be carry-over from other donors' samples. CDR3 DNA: TGTGCCAGCAGCTCCGGGTTTAGCAATCAGCCCCAGCATTTT. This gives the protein CASSSGFSNQPQHF.